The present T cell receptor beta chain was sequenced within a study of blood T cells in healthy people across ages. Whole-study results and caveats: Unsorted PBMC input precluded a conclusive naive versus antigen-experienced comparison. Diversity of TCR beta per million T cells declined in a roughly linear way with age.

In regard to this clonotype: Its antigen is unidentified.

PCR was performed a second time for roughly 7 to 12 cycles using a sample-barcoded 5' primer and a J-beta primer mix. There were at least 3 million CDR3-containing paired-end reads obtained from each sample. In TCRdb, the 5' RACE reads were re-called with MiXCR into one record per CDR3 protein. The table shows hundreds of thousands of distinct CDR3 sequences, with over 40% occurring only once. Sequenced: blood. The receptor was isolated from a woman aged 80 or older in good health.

CDR3 bases: TGTGCCAGCAGTCCGGGCCCCCCGGGCAATGAGCAGTTCTTC. Translation: CASSPGPPGNEQFF. The chain uses TRBV28 and TRBJ2-1, with D hard to call. There are 14 residues in the CDR3. CDR1 is MDHEN, CDR2 SYDVKM, per germline. Trimming removed 5 bases at V and 6 bases at J, with 14 bases between.